The clone carrying this TCR beta chain has only one observation. This entry belongs to a study of technical replicates of blood from a few donors. CDR1 is SGHVS and CDR2 is FNYEAQ in the germline V gene. Trimming took 5 bases from V and 2 from J; bases not matched to a gene: 13. The CDR3 totals 17 residues. Sequencing used immunoSEQ multiplex PCR; TCRdb keeps in-frame clones, though not all of them. The table has some 79,000 clones, 90% to 95% seen once. The clonotype originates from a human donor in good health. The chain is built from TRBV7-6 and TRBJ1-2; 8 nucleotides align to TRBD1. The specimen was T cells isolated from PBMCs. This chain's CDR3 is CASSPGGRTGPNYGYTF. In DNA form, the CDR3 reads TGTGCCAGCAGCCCCGGGGGTCGGACAGGGCCGAACTATGGCTACACCTTC. Combining the CDR3 with reference TRBV7-6 and TRBJ1-2 gives the whole variable domain GAGVSQSPRYKVTKRGQDVALRCDPISGHVSLYWYRQALGQGPEFLTYFNYEAQQDKSGLPNDRFSAERPEGSISTLTIQRTEQRDSAMYRCASSPGGRTGPNYGYTFGSGTRLTVV.